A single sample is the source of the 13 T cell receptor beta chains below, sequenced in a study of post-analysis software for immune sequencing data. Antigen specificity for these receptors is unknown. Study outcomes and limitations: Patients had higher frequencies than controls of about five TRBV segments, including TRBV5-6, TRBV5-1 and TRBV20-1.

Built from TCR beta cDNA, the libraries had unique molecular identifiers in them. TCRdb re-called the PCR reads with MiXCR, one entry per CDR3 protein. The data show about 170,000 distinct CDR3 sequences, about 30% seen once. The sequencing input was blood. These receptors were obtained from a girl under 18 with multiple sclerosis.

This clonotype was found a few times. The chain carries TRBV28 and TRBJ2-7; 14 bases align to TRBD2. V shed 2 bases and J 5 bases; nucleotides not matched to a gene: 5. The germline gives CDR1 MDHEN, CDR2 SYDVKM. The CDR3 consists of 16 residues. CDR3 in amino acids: CASSLQVGLAGDEQYF. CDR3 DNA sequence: TGTGCCAGCAGTTTACAGGTGGGACTAGCGGGAGACGAGCAGTACTTC.

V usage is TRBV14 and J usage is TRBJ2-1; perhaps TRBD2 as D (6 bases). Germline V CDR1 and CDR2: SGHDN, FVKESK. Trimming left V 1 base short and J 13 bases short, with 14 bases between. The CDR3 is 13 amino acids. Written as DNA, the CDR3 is TGTGCCAGCAGCCAAGGCACCTGTAGCGGACAGTTCTTC. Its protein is CASSQGTCSGQFF.

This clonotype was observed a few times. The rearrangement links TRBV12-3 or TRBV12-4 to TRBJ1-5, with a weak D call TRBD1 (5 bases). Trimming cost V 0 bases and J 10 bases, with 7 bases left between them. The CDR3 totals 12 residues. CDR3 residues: CASSLAGDPQHF. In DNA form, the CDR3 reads TGTGCCAGCAGTTTAGCGGGGGACCCCCAGCATTTT.

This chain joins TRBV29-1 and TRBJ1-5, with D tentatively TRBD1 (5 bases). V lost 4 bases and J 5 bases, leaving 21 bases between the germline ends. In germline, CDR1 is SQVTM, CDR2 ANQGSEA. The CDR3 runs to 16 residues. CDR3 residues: CSVVFSSGRGDQPQHF. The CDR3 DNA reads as TGCAGCGTTGTTTTTTCATCAGGGAGGGGCGATCAGCCCCAGCATTTT.

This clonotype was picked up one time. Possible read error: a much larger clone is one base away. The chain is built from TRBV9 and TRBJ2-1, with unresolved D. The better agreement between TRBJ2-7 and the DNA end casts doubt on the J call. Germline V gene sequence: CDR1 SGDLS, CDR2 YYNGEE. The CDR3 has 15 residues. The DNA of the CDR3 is TGTGCCAGCAGCGCTATTTTGGGGTCCTACAATGAGCAGTACTTC. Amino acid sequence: CASSAILGSYNEQYF.

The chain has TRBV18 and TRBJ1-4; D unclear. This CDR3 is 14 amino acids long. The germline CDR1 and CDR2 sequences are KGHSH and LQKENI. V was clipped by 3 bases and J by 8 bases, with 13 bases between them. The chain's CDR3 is CASSPWQEGEKLFF. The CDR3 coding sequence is TGTGCCAGCTCACCTTGGCAGGAAGGCGAAAAACTGTTTTTT.

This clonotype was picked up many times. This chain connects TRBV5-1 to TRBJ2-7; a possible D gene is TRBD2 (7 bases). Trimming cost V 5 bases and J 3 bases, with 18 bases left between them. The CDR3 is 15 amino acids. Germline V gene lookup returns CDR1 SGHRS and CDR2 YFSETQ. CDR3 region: CASSPFRGGDYEQYF. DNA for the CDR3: TGCGCCAGCAGTCCTTTCAGGGGAGGGGACTACGAGCAGTACTTC.

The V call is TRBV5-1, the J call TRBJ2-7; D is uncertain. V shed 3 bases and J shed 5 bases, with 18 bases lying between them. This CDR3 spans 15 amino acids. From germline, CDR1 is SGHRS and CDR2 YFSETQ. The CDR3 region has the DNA TGCGCCAGCAGCTGGACGGCTTCCCTTGGGGACGAGCAGTACTTC. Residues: CASSWTASLGDEQYF.

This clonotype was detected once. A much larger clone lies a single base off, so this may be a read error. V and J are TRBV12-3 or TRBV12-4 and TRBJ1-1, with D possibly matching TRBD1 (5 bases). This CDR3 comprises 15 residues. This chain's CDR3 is CASRYRREGNTEALF. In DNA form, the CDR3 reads TGTGCCAGCAGATACCGCCGGGAGGGGAACACTGAAGCTCTCTTT.

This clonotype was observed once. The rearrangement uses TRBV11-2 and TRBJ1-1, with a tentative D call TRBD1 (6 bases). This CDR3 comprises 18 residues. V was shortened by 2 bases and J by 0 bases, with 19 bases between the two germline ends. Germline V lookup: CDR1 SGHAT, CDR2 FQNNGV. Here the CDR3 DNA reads TGTGCCAGCAGCTTAAGACGGGACAATCTCCCCGTGAACACTGAAGCTTTCTTT. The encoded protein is CASSLRRDNLPVNTEAFF. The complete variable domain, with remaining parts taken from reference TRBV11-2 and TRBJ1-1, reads EAGVAQSPRYKIIEKRQSVAFWCNPISGHATLYWYQQILGQGPKLLIQFQNNGVVDDSQLPKDRFSAERLKGVDSTLKIQPAKLEDSAVYLCASSLRRDNLPVNTEAFFGQGTRLTVV.

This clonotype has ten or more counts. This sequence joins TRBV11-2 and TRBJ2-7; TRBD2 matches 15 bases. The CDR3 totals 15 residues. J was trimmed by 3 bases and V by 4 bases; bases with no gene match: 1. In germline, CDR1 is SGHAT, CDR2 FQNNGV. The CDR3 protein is CASSSGLAGGYEQYF. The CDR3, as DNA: TGTGCCAGCAGCTCGGGACTAGCGGGAGGCTACGAGCAGTACTTC. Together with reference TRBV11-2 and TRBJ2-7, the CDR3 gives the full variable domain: EAGVAQSPRYKIIEKRQSVAFWCNPISGHATLYWYQQILGQGPKLLIQFQNNGVVDDSQLPKDRFSAERLKGVDSTLKIQPAKLEDSAVYLCASSSGLAGGYEQYFGPGTRLTVT.

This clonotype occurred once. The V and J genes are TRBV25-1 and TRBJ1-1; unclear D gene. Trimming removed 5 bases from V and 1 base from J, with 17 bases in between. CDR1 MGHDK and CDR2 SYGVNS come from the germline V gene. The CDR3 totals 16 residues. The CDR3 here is CASSKTYDTWNTEAFF. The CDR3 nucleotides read TGTGCCAGCAGTAAAACCTATGACACGTGGAACACTGAAGCTTTCTTT.

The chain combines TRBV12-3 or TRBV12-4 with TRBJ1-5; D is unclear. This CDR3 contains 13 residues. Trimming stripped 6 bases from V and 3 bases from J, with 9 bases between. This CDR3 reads CASSSGHNQPQHF. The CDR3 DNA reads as TGTGCCAGCAGCTCTGGTCACAATCAGCCCCAGCATTTT.